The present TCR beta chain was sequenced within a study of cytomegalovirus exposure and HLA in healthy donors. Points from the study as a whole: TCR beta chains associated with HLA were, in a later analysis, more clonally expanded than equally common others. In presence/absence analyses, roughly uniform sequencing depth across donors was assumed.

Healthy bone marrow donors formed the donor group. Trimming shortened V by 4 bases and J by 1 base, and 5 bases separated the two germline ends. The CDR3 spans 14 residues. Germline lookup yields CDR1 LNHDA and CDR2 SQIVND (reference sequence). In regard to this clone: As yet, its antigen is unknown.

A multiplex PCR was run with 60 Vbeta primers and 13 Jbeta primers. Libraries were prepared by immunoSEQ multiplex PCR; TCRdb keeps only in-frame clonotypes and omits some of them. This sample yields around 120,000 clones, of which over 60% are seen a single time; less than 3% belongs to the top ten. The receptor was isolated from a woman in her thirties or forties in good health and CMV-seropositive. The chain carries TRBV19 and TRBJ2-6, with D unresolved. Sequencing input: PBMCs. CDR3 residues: CASSTGSGANVLTF. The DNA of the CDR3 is TGTGCCAGTAGTACAGGATCTGGGGCCAACGTCCTGACTTTC.